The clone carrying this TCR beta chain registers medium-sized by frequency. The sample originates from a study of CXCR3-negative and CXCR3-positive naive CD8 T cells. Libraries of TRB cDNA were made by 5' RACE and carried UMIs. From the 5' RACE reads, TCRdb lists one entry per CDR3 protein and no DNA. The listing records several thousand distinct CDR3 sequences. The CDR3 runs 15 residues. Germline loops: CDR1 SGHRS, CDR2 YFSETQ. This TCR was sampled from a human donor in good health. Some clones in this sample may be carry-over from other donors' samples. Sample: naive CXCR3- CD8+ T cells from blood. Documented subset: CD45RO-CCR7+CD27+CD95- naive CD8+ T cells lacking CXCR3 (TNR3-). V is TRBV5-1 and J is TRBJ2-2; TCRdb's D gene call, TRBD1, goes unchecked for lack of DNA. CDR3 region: CASSLVTGQAGELFF.